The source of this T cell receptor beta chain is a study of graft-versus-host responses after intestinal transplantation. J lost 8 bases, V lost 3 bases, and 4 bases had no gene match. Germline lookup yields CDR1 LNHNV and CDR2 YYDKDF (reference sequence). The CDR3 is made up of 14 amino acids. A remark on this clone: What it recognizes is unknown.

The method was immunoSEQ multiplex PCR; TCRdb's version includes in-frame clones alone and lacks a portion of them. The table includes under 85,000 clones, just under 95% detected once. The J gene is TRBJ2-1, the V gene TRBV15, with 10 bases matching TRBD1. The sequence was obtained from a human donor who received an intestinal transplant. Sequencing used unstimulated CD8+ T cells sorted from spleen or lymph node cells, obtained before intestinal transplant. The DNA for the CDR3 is TGTGCCACCAGCAGTGACAGGGGGCAGGATGAGCAGTTCTTC. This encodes CATSSDRGQDEQFF.